The next 23 T cell receptor beta chains were all read from a single sample in a study of T cells expressing NK-cell markers. TCRdb re-called the 5' RACE reads and shows each CDR3 protein once, DNA omitted. The sample data list 550,000 to 600,000 distinct CDR3 sequences. Sequencing was done on a sample of blood T cells: a sorted CD56 or NKG2C T cell subset, CD4+ or CD8+ T cells, or bulk PBMC T cells (not recorded which). These receptors all stem from a man aged 18 to 29 in good health.

The chain is built from TRBV4-1 and TRBJ2-2; TCRdb designates TRBD2, a call that cannot be tested without DNA. CDR1 is MGHRA and CDR2 is YSYEKL in the germline V gene. This CDR3 spans 17 amino acids. CDR3 region: CASSQASAGANTGELFF.

The rearrangement links TRBV30 to TRBJ2-7; checking the TCRdb D call of TRBD1 is not possible without DNA. CDR3 length: 13 residues. The germline V gene encodes CDR1 GTSNPN and CDR2 SVGIG (reference sequence). CDR3 loop: CAWSRDTYVEQYF. Full variable domain (remainder filled in from reference TRBV30 and TRBJ2-7): SQTIHQWPATLVQPVGSPLSLECTVEGTSNPNLYWYRQAAGRGLQLLFYSVGIGQISSEVPQNLSASRPQDRQFILSSKKLLLSDSGFYLCAWSRDTYVEQYFGPGTRLTVT.

J is TRBJ1-1 and V is TRBV6-5. The length of the CDR3 is 16 residues. Germline V lookup: CDR1 MNHEY, CDR2 SVGAGI. This CDR3 is CASSYSRVGGGTEAFF.

The chain joins TRBV20-1 to TRBJ1-3. The CDR3 totals 14 residues. CDR1 DFQATT and CDR2 SNEGSKA come from the germline V gene (reference sequence). CDR3 sequence: CSARRQSSGNTIYF.

V is TRBV12-5 and J is TRBJ2-1. Germline V gives CDR1 LGHNT, CDR2 FRNRAP. This CDR3 contains 12 residues. CDR3 amino acids: CASGLVWREQFF.

J is TRBJ2-3 and V is TRBV6-2 or TRBV6-3; TCRdb lists TRBD2, though no DNA is available to test this call. This CDR3 is built from 16 residues. Germline assignment: CDR1 MNHEY and CDR2 SVGEGT. The CDR3 loop reads CASSETPRGRADTQYF.

The chain joins TRBV5-1 to TRBJ2-3; TCRdb reports TRBD1, a call that lacks DNA to check it against. Germline values: CDR1 SGHRS, CDR2 YFSETQ. This CDR3 is built from 16 residues. The CDR3 is CASSRPGTDFTDTQYF.

The rearrangement links TRBV18 to TRBJ1-6. The CDR3 is made up of 17 amino acids. Per the germline V gene, CDR1 is KGHSH and CDR2 is LQKENI. CDR3 residues: CASSPPSSEVPNSPLHF. Full variable domain (missing parts from reference TRBV18 and TRBJ1-6): NAGVMQNPRHLVRRRGQEARLRCSPMKGHSHVYWYRQLPEEGLKFMVYLQKENIIDESGMPKERFSAEFPKEGPSILRIQQVVRGDSAAYFCASSPPSSEVPNSPLHFGNGTRLTVT.

The gene calls are TRBV29-1 and TRBJ1-1; with no DNA, the TCRdb D assignment of TRBD1 cannot be verified. The CDR3 covers 16 residues. Germline V gives CDR1 SQVTM, CDR2 ANQGSEA. The CDR3 here is CSAYPGQRFVNTEAFF.

The V and J genes are TRBV12-3 or TRBV12-4 and TRBJ1-1. The CDR3 spans 15 residues. CDR3 region: CASSPRRGGNTEAFF.

The chain is built from TRBV29-1 and TRBJ2-3; TCRdb's D call, TRBD2, is unchecked because there is no DNA. The germline V gene has CDR1 SQVTM and CDR2 ANQGSEA. The CDR3 sequence is 14 residues long. This chain's CDR3 is CSHILAGSTDTQYF.

The chain links TRBV6-5 to TRBJ2-1; TCRdb's assignment of TRBD1 cannot be checked, as there is no DNA. The germline gives CDR1 MNHEY, CDR2 SVGAGI. The CDR3 runs to 14 residues. CDR3 amino acids: CASRQTTGADEQFF.

The V call is TRBV5-6, the J call TRBJ2-7; absent DNA, TCRdb's TRBD1 call cannot be checked. This CDR3 has 15 amino acids. CDR1 is SGHDT, CDR2 YYEEEE, per germline. Here the CDR3 reads CASSSGQTGVHEQYF.

This chain links TRBV10-2 with TRBJ2-2; TCRdb lists TRBD1, though no DNA is available to test this call. The CDR3 sequence is 17 residues long. Germline CDR1 WSHSY, CDR2 SAAADI. The CDR3 spells CASGIDRDVRNTGELFF.

The rearrangement links TRBV5-4 to TRBJ2-7; the TRBD1 assignment by TCRdb is unverifiable without DNA. The V gene's germline CDR1 is SGHNT and CDR2 YYREEE (reference sequence). The CDR3 has 15 amino acids. The CDR3 loop is CASSLPGQGTHEQYF. Full variable domain (remainder filled in from reference TRBV5-4 and TRBJ2-7): ETGVTQSPTHLIKTRGQQVTLRCSSQSGHNTVSWYQQALGQGPQFIFQYYREEENGRGNFPPRFSGLQFPNYSSELNVNALELDDSALYLCASSLPGQGTHEQYFGPGTRLTVT.

The genes are TRBV11-2 and TRBJ1-1; TCRdb's D call, TRBD1, is unchecked because there is no DNA. The CDR3 totals 18 residues. CDR1 and CDR2 from the germline V gene are SGHAT and FQNNGV. This CDR3 reads CASSLDVGRGPAGTEAFF. The complete variable domain, with remaining parts taken from reference TRBV11-2 and TRBJ1-1, reads EAGVAQSPRYKIIEKRQSVAFWCNPISGHATLYWYQQILGQGPKLLIQFQNNGVVDDSQLPKDRFSAERLKGVDSTLKIQPAKLEDSAVYLCASSLDVGRGPAGTEAFFGQGTRLTVV.

The chain carries TRBV20-1 and TRBJ2-1; TCRdb picks TRBD2, but there is no DNA to check that call. Germline assignment: CDR1 DFQATT and CDR2 SNEGSKA (reference sequence). The CDR3 length is 14 residues. CDR3 region: CSASTGLLGNEQFF.

The chain couples TRBV12-3 or TRBV12-4 to TRBJ1-4; the TCRdb call, TRBD1, lacks DNA for checking. CDR3 length: 15 amino acids. CDR3 amino acids: CASSPLGSRGEKLFF.

The V call is TRBV7-2, the J call TRBJ1-6; TCRdb selects TRBD1, and the lack of DNA leaves this call unchecked. Per the germline V gene, CDR1 is SGHTA and CDR2 is FQGNSA. This CDR3 has 12 residues. The CDR3 sequence is CASSLARGSLHF.

The rearrangement uses TRBV20-1 and TRBJ2-5; TCRdb gives TRBD1 as the D gene, but with no DNA this cannot be confirmed. The CDR3 is 13 amino acids. Per the germline V gene, CDR1 is DFQATT and CDR2 is SNEGSKA (reference sequence). CDR3 region: CSAGGTTQETQYF.

The V and J genes are TRBV5-1 and TRBJ2-1; TCRdb's D gene call, TRBD1, goes unchecked for lack of DNA. Germline V gene lookup returns CDR1 SGHRS and CDR2 YFSETQ. The CDR3 has 13 residues. The chain's CDR3 is CASSSDWGHEQFF. The entire variable domain, with the rest obtained from reference TRBV5-1 and TRBJ2-1, is as follows: KAGVTQTPRYLIKTRGQQVTLSCSPISGHRSVSWYQQTPGQGLQFLFEYFSETQRNKGNFPGRFSGRQFSNSRSEMNVSTLELGDSALYLCASSSDWGHEQFFGPGTRLTVL.

V and J are TRBV29-1 and TRBJ1-2; TCRdb's D gene call, TRBD1, goes unchecked for lack of DNA. In germline, CDR1 is SQVTM, CDR2 ANQGSEA. The CDR3 sequence is 13 residues long. This CDR3 reads CSVHPETGLGYTF.

V usage is TRBV6-1 and J usage is TRBJ2-1; TCRdb's D call, TRBD2, is unchecked because there is no DNA. CDR3 length: 17 amino acids. Germline V lookup: CDR1 MNHNS, CDR2 SASEGT. CDR3 region: CASRTLLLVGSYNEQFF.